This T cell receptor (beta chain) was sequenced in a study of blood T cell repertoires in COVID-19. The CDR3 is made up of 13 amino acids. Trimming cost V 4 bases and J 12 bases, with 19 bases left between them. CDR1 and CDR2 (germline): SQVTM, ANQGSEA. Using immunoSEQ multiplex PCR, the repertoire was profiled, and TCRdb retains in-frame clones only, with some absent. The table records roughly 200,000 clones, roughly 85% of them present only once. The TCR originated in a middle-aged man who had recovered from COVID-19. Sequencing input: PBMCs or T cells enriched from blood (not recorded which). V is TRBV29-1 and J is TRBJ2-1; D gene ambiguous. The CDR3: CSVGELKPNGQFF. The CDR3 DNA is TGCAGCGTTGGAGAGTTGAAACCGAACGGGCAGTTCTTC.